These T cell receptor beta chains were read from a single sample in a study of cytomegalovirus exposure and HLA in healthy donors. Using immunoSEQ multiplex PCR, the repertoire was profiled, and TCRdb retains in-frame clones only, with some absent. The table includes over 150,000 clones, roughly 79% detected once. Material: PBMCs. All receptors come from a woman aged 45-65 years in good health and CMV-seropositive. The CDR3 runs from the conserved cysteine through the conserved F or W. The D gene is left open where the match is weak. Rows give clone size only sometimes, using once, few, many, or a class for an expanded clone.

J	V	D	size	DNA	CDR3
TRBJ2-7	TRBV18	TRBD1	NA	TGTGCCAGCTCACCGGACAGGGGGCTCAACGAGCAGTACTTC	CASSPDRGLNEQYF
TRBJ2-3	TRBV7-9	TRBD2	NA	TGTGCCAGCAGCTCCCGGGTGATAGCGGGTTTCAGCACAGATACGCAGTATTTT	CASSSRVIAGFSTDTQYF
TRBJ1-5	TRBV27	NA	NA	TGTGCCAGCAGTTCTCAGGGATTAGGGCCCCAGCATTTT	CASSSQGLGPQHF
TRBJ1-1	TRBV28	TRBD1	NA	TGTGCCAGCAGTCCGAGAGGGGGCATCCCTGAAGCTTTCTTT	CASSPRGGIPEAFF
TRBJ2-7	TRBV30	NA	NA	TGTGCCTGGAGGGGACAAGCCTACGAGCAGTACTTC	CAWRGQAYEQYF
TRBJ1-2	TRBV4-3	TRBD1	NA	TGCGCCAGCAGCCCCCGACAGGGGGCTAACTATGGCTACACCTTC	CASSPRQGANYGYTF
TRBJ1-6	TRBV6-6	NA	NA	TGTGCCAGCAGTTCAAGGGGGGGGCCTAATTCACCCCTCCACTTT	CASSSRGGPNSPLHF
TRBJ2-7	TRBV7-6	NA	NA	TGTGCCAGCAGCCCGAGGGTCGAGCAGTTGGTCGACGAGCAGTACTTC	CASSPRVEQLVDEQYF
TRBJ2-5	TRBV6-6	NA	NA	TGTGCCAGCAGTTACTTTGGACGGGGTCAAGAGACCCAGTACTTC	CASSYFGRGQETQYF
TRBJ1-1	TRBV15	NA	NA	TGTGCCACCAGCCCGGGACTGACAAACACTGAAGCTTTCTTT	CATSPGLTNTEAFF
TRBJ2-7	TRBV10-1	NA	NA	TGCGCCAGCAAAGGCGGTTCGAATGAGCAGTACTTC	CASKGGSNEQYF
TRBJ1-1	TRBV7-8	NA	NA	TGTGCCAGCAGCTTAGTGTTAAACACTGAAGCTTTCTTT	CASSLVLNTEAFF
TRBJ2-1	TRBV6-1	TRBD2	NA	TGTGCCAGCCGGAAAGCGGGAGCCTTCGATGAGCAGTTCTTC	CASRKAGAFDEQFF
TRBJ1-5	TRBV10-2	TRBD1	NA	TGCGCCAGCAGAGAGACAGGGGTCAATCAGCCCCAGCATTTT	CASRETGVNQPQHF
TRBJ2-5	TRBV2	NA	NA	TGTGCCAGCAGCAACGACAGAGGAGAGACCCAGTACTTC	CASSNDRGETQYF
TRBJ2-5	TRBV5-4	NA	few	TGTGCCAGCAGCTCTGGGACTGCTTCTTTGGAGACCCAGTACTTC	CASSSGTASLETQYF
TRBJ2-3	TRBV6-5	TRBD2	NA	TGTGCCAGCAGCTCACTAGCGGGAGTCTCAGATACGCAGTATTTT	CASSSLAGVSDTQYF
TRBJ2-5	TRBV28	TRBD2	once	TGTGCCAGCAGCCCGGGACTAGCCTGGGAGACCCAGTACTTC	CASSPGLAWETQYF
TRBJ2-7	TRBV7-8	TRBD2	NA	TGTGCCAGCAGCTTGAGCGGGAGTCTCTACGAGCAGTACTTC	CASSLSGSLYEQYF
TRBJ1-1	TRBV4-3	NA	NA	TGCGCCAGCAGCCACCTGGGGCAGGGGCTACCGAACACTGAAGCTTTCTTT	CASSHLGQGLPNTEAFF
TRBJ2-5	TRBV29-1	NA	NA	TGCAGCGTTGGGGTCTCCAGGGCAGGGGAGACCCAGTACTTC	CSVGVSRAGETQYF
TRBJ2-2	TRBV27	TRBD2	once	TGTGCCAGCAGGGGACTAGCGGGAGGAGGCACCGGGGAGCTGTTTTTT	CASRGLAGGGTGELFF
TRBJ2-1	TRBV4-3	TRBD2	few	TGCGCCAGCAGCCAAGATCGAACTAGCGGATCCTACAATGAGCAGTTCTTC	CASSQDRTSGSYNEQFF
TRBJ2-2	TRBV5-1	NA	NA	TGCGCCAGCAGCTTGGGACAGAACACCGGGGAGCTGTTTTTT	CASSLGQNTGELFF
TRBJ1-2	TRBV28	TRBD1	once	TGTGCCAGCAGTCCCCGACAGGGTAACTATGGCTACACCTTC	CASSPRQGNYGYTF
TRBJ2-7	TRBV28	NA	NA	TGTGCCAGCAGTTTAAGACAAACTCAGCAGTACTTC	CASSLRQTQQYF
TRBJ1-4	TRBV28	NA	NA	TGTGCCAGCACCTCTCCTTCCGGGGGTGAAAAACTGTTTTTT	CASTSPSGGEKLFF
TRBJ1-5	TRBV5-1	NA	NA	TGCGCCAGCAGCGAACAAAGCAATCAGCCCCAGCATTTT	CASSEQSNQPQHF
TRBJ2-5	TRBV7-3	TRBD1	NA	TGTGCCAGCAGCTTCGCCCCGACAGGGGGCAGGGAGACCCAGTACTTC	CASSFAPTGGRETQYF
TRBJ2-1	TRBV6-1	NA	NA	TGTGCCAGCAGTGAAGCGGGGACTCGGGTTCTCTCCAGCTCCTACAATGAGCAGTTCTTC	CASSEAGTRVLSSSYNEQFF